The sequence of this T cell receptor (beta chain) was determined in a study of shared clonotypes between healthy human individuals. The V segment lost 4 bases and the J segment 4 bases; nucleotides outside the gene matches: 9. This CDR3 has 16 residues. Per germline, CDR1 SGHNT and CDR2 YYREEE (reference sequence). Some clones are missing from TCRdb's copy, which holds only in-frame ones; the method was immunoSEQ multiplex PCR. The repertoire includes about 2.5 million clones, 80% to 95% of them detected once, and more than 0.35% sits in the top ten. This chain joins TRBV5-4 and TRBJ2-3; 10 bases map to TRBD2. This TCR was sampled from a young man in good health. Some clones in this sample may be carry-over from other donors' samples. Sequencing was performed on naive CD4+ T cells from PBMCs. Subset described: CD45RA+ positively selected. The CDR3 DNA reads as TGTGCCAGCAGCATCGGGCTAGCGGGAGTCCCAGATACGCAGTATTTT. Its protein product is CASSIGLAGVPDTQYF.